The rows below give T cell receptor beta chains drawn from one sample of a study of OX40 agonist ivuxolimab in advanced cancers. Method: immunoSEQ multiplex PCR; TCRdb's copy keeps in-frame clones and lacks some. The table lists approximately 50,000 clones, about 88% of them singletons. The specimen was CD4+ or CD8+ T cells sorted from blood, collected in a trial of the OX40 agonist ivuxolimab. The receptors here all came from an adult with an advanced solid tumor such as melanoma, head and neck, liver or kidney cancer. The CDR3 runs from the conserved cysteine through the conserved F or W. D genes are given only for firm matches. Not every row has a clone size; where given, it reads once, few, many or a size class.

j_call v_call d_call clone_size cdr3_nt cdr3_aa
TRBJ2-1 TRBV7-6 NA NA TGTGCCAGCAGCTTAGGTTGGAGCCGCAATGAGCAGTTCTTC CASSLGWSRNEQFF
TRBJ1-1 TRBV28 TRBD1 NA TGTGCCAGCATCCCTCTTCCGGACAGGGACTCTGTGGCTTTCTTT CASIPLPDRDSVAFF
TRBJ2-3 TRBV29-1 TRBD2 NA TGCAGCGTAGCCGGGACTAGCGGGAGCGCAGATACGCAGTATTTT CSVAGTSGSADTQYF
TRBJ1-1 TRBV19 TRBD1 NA TGTGCCAGTAGTACACACCCGGGACAGTTTATGAACACTGAAGCTTTCTTT CASSTHPGQFMNTEAFF
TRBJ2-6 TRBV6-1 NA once TGTGCCAGCAGTGCTTGGGGGCAGAAAGGGGCCAACGTCCTGACTTTC CASSAWGQKGANVLTF
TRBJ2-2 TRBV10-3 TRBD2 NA TGTGCCATCAGTGAGTCAACGGGAGGGCCTGTGGACACCGGGGAGCTGTTTTTT CAISESTGGPVDTGELFF
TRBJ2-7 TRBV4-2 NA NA TGTGCCAGCAGCAAGAATGGGGTGGAGGGCGAGCAGTACTTC CASSKNGVEGEQYF
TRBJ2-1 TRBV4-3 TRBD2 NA TGCGCCAGCAGCCAAGCATTAGCGGGAGGGCCGAGGAATGAGCAGTTCTTC CASSQALAGGPRNEQFF
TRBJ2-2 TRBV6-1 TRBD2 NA TGTGCCAGCAGGGGGGAGGGCCGGAGCACCGGGGAGCTGTTTTTT CASRGEGRSTGELFF
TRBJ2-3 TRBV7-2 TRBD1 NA TGTGCCAGCAGCTTAGACAGGGGGTTAGATACGCAGTATTTT CASSLDRGLDTQYF
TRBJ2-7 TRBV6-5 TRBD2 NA TGTGCCAGCTCAACCCAGCGGGAGACCTACGAGCAGTACTTC CASSTQRETYEQYF
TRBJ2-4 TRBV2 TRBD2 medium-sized TGTGCCAGCAGTGATGTGGGGATAGGGGCTAGCGGGAGCGATATAAACATTCAGTACTTC CASSDVGIGASGSDINIQYF
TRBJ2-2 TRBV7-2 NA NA TGTGCCAGCAGCTCCCCGAACACCGGGGAGCTGTTTTTT CASSSPNTGELFF
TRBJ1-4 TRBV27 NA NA TGTGCCAGCAGTCTACTCCGGGACTATTCGGGAAAACTGTTTTTT CASSLLRDYSGKLFF